Listed here are 13 T cell receptor beta chains from one sample, sequenced in a study of T cell repertoires in cytomegalovirus infection. TCRdb itself ran the reads through MiXCR, one entry per CDR3 protein. The repertoire holds approximately 700,000 distinct CDR3 sequences, roughly 35% seen once, with roughly 2.8% in the top ten. The specimen was PBMCs. The receptors come from a human donor in good health (CMV status not recorded). Some clones in this sample may be carry-over from other donors' samples.

This clonotype was seen a few times. V is TRBV5-1 and J is TRBJ2-2, with D uncertain. CDR1 and CDR2 from the germline V gene are SGHRS and YFSETQ. The CDR3 is 16 amino acids. Trimming left V 0 bases short and J 0 bases short, with 9 bases between. The CDR3 reads CASSLGHSANTGELFF. The CDR3, as DNA: TGCGCCAGCAGCTTGGGACACAGTGCGAACACCGGGGAGCTGTTTTTT.

This clonotype occurred a few times. The chain couples TRBV7-9 to TRBJ2-7; D call uncertain. CDR3 length: 11 residues. The germline V gene has CDR1 SEHNR and CDR2 FQNEAQ (reference sequence). Trimming stripped 5 bases from V and 7 bases from J, with 9 bases between. The CDR3 is CASSPHNEQYF. CDR3 in DNA: TGTGCCAGCAGCCCTCACAATGAGCAGTACTTC.

This clonotype has at least ten counts. CDR3 DNA sequence: TGTGCCAGCAGTTTACTAGCGGGCTACAATGAGCAGTTCTTC. Its translation: CASSLLAGYNEQFF. This rearrangement joins TRBV27 to TRBJ2-1; 8 bases agree with TRBD2. V dropped 2 bases and J dropped 3; count of bases not matched to a gene: 0. Germline V lookup: CDR1 MNHEY, CDR2 SMNVEV (reference sequence). The CDR3 consists of 14 residues.

The chain carries TRBV7-9 and TRBJ2-5, with TRBD1 as a possible D gene (6 bases). V gave up 5 bases and J gave up 4 bases, with 14 bases separating them. Looked up from germline, CDR1 is SEHNR and CDR2 is FQNEAQ (reference sequence). The CDR3 has 14 residues. CDR3 in DNA: TGTGCCAGCAGCCGCCCTGACAGGATAGAGACCCAGTACTTC. Translated, it gives CASSRPDRIETQYF.

The chain is built from TRBV5-1 and TRBJ2-1; D call uncertain. Trimming removed 0 bases from V and 6 bases from J, with 13 bases in between. This CDR3 spans 15 amino acids. The germline CDR1 and CDR2 sequences are SGHRS and YFSETQ. Here the CDR3 DNA reads TGCGCCAGCAGCTTGGTCCACCAGGCCACCAATGAGCAGTTCTTC. It specifies CASSLVHQATNEQFF. The variable domain in full, with the rest retrieved from reference TRBV5-1 and TRBJ2-1, is KAGVTQTPRYLIKTRGQQVTLSCSPISGHRSVSWYQQTPGQGLQFLFEYFSETQRNKGNFPGRFSGRQFSNSRSEMNVSTLELGDSALYLCASSLVHQATNEQFFGPGTRLTVL.

The chain has TRBV6-2 or TRBV6-3 and TRBJ1-2, with 8 bases fitting TRBD1. The CDR3 runs to 11 residues. Germline CDR1 is MNHEY and CDR2 is SVGEGT. CDR3 in DNA: TGTGCAGGACAGGGCTTAGGTGGCTACACCTTC. This gives the protein CAGQGLGGYTF.

The table lists this clonotype with many counts. The chain couples TRBV7-2 to TRBJ2-7, with D unclear. Trimming cost V 2 bases and J 6 bases, with 11 bases left between them. Germline CDR1 SGHTA, CDR2 FQGNSA. The CDR3 covers 13 residues. Here the CDR3 reads CASSLLRSAEQYF. The DNA for the CDR3 is TGTGCCAGCAGCTTACTGCGCTCCGCCGAGCAGTACTTC.

The chain couples TRBV19 to TRBJ1-1; a weak D match, TRBD1 (5 bases). This CDR3 region has 14 residues. Germline CDR1 reads LNHDA; CDR2 reads SQIVND (reference sequence). Trimming stripped 3 bases from V and 4 bases from J, with 12 bases between. The CDR3 bases are TGTGCCAGTAGTATTGATTGGGGGGGCACTGAAGCTTTCTTT. Translation: CASSIDWGGTEAFF.

The J gene is TRBJ2-3, the V gene TRBV6-6; perhaps TRBD1 as D (6 bases). Germline lookup yields CDR1 MNHNY and CDR2 SVGAGI (reference sequence). V was shortened by 6 bases and J by 5 bases, with 9 bases between the two germline ends. The CDR3 runs to 12 residues. CDR3 DNA sequence: TGTGCCAGCAGACAAGGGGGAGATACGCAGTATTTT. This encodes CASRQGGDTQYF.

The chain combines TRBV10-2 with TRBJ1-2; D is unclear. The germline V gene encodes CDR1 WSHSY and CDR2 SAAADI. CDR3 size: 13 residues. V was pared by 10 bases and J by 0 bases, with 12 bases between. The chain's CDR3 is CATMWGSNYGYTF. CDR3 in DNA: TGCGCCACCATGTGGGGTTCTAACTATGGCTACACCTTC.

This clonotype was seen a handful of times. The V call is TRBV29-1, the J call TRBJ2-2; 10 nucleotides agree with TRBD1. Losses at the gene ends were 4 bases for V and 4 bases for J; bases not matched to a gene: 15. The CDR3 consists of 18 residues. CDR1 is SQVTM, CDR2 ANQGSEA, per germline. The CDR3 bases are TGCAGCGTTGTGGGGGGACAGGGGATAGCAGGAGTCACCGGGGAGCTGTTTTTT. Translating gives CSVVGGQGIAGVTGELFF.

The chain joins TRBV5-1 to TRBJ1-1; 7 bases map to TRBD1. The CDR3 covers 16 residues. Germline values: CDR1 SGHRS, CDR2 YFSETQ. The trim removed 8 bases at V and 3 bases at J, leaving 16 bases unmatched. CDR3 bases: TGCGCCAGAACCCTCTCGGACAGGAGGTTGGACACTGAAGCTTTCTTT. This translates into CARTLSDRRLDTEAFF.

This clonotype appeared once. The CDR3 here is CASSVLGTSEETQYF. In DNA, the CDR3 is TGTGCCAGCAGCGTACTCGGGACTTCGGAAGAGACCCAGTACTTC. V usage is TRBV5-4 and J usage is TRBJ2-5, with D possibly matching TRBD2 (6 bases). V shed 4 bases and J shed 3 bases, with 16 bases lying between them. CDR3 size: 15 residues. CDR1 and CDR2 (germline): SGHNT, YYREEE (reference sequence).